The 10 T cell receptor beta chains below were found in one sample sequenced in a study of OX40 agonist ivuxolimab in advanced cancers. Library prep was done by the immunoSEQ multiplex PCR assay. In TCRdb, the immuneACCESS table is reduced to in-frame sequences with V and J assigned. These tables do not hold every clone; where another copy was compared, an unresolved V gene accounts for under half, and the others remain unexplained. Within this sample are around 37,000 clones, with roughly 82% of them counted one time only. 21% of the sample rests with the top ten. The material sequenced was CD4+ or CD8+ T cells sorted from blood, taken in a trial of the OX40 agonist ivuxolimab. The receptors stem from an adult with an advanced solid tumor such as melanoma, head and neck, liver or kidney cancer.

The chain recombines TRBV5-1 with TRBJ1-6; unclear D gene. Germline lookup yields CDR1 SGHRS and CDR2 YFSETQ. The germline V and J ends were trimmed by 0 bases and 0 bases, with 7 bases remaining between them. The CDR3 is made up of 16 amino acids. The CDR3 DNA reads TGCGCCAGCAGCTTGGTTCCGAGCTCCTATAATTCACCCCTCCACTTT. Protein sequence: CASSLVPSSYNSPLHF.

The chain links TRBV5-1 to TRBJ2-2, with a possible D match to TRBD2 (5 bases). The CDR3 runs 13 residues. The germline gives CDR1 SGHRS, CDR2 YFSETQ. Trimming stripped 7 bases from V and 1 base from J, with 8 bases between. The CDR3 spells CASEGGNTGELFF. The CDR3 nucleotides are TGCGCCAGCGAGGGCGGGAACACCGGGGAGCTGTTTTTT.

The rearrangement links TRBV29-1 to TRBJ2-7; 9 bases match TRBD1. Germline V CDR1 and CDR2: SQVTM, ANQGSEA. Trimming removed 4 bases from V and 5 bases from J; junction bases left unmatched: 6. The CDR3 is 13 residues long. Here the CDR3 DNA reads TGCAGCGTTGTTGGACAGGGGATCGACGAGCAGTACTTC. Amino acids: CSVVGQGIDEQYF.

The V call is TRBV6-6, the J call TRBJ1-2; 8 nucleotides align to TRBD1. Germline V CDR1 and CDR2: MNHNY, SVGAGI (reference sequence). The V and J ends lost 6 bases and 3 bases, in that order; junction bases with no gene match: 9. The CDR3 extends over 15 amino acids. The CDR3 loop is CASRDFGTGHYGYTF. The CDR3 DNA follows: TGTGCCAGCAGAGACTTTGGGACAGGACACTATGGCTACACCTTC.

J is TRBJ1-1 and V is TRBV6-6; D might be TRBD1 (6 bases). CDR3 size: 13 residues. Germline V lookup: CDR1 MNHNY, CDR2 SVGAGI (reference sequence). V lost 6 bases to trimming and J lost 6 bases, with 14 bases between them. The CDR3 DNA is TGTGCCAGCAGACCTAACAGGGCCCCTGAAGCTTTCTTT. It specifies CASRPNRAPEAFF.

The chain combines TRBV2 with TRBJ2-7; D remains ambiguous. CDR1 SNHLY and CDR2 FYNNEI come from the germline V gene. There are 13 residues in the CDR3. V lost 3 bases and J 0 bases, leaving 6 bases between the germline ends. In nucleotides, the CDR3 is TGTGCCAGCAGTGATCGCACCTCCTACGAGCAGTACTTC. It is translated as CASSDRTSYEQYF.

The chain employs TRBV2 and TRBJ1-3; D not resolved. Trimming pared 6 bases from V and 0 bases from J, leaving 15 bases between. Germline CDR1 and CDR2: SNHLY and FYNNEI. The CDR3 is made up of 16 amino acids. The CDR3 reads CASRYTEVSSGNTIYF. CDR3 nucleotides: TGTGCCAGCAGATACACTGAAGTTTCCTCTGGAAACACCATATATTTT. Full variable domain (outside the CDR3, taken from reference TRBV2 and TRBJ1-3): EPEVTQTPSHQVTQMGQEVILRCVPISNHLYFYWYRQILGQKVEFLVSFYNNEISEKSEIFDDQFSVERPDGSNFTLKIRSTKLEDSAMYFCASRYTEVSSGNTIYFGEGSWLTVV.

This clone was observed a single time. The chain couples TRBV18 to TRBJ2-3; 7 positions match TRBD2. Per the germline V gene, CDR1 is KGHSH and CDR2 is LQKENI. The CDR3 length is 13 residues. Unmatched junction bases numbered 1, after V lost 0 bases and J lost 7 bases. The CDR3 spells CASSPPAGNTQYF. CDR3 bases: TGTGCCAGCTCACCACCAGCGGGAAATACGCAGTATTTT.

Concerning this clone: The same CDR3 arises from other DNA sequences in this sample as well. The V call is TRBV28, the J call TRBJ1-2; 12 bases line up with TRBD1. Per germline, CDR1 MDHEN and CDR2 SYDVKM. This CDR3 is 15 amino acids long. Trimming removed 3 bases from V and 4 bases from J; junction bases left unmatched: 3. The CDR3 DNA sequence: TGTGCCAGCAGTTTGGGACAGGGGGCTCCCTATGGCTACACCTTC. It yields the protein CASSLGQGAPYGYTF.

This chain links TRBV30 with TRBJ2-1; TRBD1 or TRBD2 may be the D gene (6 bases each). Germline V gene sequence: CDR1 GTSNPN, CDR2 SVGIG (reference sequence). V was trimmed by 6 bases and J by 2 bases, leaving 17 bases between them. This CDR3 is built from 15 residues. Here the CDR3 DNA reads TGTGCCTGCAGGGTGGGGAGGACAGCCTACAATGAGCAGTTCTTC. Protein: CACRVGRTAYNEQFF.